Presented here are 6 T cell receptor beta chains from one specimen sequenced in a study of T cell repertoires in cytomegalovirus infection. From the reads, TCRdb called clonotypes with MiXCR, one entry per CDR3 protein. The sample shows 500,000 to 600,000 distinct CDR3 sequences, approximately 15% of them seen only once. Sequencing was performed on CD8+ T cells from PBMCs. These receptors originate from a human donor in good health (CMV status not recorded). Some clones in this sample may be carry-over from other donors' samples.

The chain joins TRBV5-4 to TRBJ2-7, with no clear D. The CDR3 totals 11 residues. Trimming took off 9 bases at V and 5 bases at J, with 12 bases between the two ends. In germline, CDR1 is SGHNT, CDR2 YYREEE (reference sequence). CDR3 DNA: TGTGCCACCCGGGTACGGGACGAGCAGTACTTC. It yields the protein CATRVRDEQYF.

This clonotype has ten or more counts. The V call is TRBV7-2, the J call TRBJ2-7, with unresolved D. Trimming stripped 0 bases from V and 2 bases from J, with 8 bases between. CDR1 is SGHTA, CDR2 FQGNSA, per germline. The CDR3 has 14 amino acids. CDR3 sequence reads: CASSLAVDPYEQYF. For the CDR3, the DNA is TGTGCCAGCAGCTTAGCAGTCGACCCCTACGAGCAGTACTTC.

The chain employs TRBV2 and TRBJ1-1, with D possibly being TRBD1 (5 bases). There are 12 residues in the CDR3. V shed 11 bases and J shed 8 bases, with 18 bases lying between them. CDR1 and CDR2 (germline): SNHLY, FYNNEI. CDR3 region: CARGGAGVEAFF. Here the CDR3 DNA reads TGTGCCCGCGGCGGGGCCGGGGTAGAAGCTTTCTTT.

The sample holds many counts of this clonotype. The chain combines TRBV6-1 with TRBJ2-3; D ambiguous. Germline-derived CDR1 and CDR2 are MNHNS and SASEGT. The V gene lost 11 bases and the J gene lost 7 bases, with 4 bases spanning the gap. The CDR3 consists of 8 residues. CDR3 nucleotide sequence: TGTGCCGCCCATACGCAGTATTTT. It yields the protein CAAHTQYF.

This chain connects TRBV28 to TRBJ2-5; TRBD2 is a possible D gene (6 bases). Germline V gives CDR1 MDHEN, CDR2 SYDVKM. The CDR3 spans 14 residues. Trimming stripped 10 bases from V and 4 bases from J, with 19 bases between. CDR3: CATAHGGVRETQYF. In DNA, the CDR3 is TGTGCCACCGCTCATGGCGGGGTGCGAGAGACCCAGTACTTC.

This clonotype has at least ten counts. This chain links TRBV6-4 with TRBJ2-5; 13 bases agree with TRBD2. CDR1 and CDR2 (germline): MRHNA, SNTAGT. V dropped 6 bases and J dropped 0; count of bases not matched to a gene: 13. This CDR3 region has 19 residues. The CDR3 protein is CASSRPGLAGMTYQETQYF. CDR3 nucleotides: TGTGCCAGCAGCCGACCGGGACTAGCGGGGATGACGTACCAAGAGACCCAGTACTTC.